This note documents a single T cell receptor (beta chain) sequence. Its specificity is not known. The record originates from a study of cytomegalovirus exposure and HLA in healthy donors. About the study: Early released data comprised approximately 85 million unique TCRs from HLA-typed donors. Around 77% of 398 genotyped donors fell in the Caucasian-associated ancestry cluster.

Study-wide results and limits: The study recorded around 160 TCR beta chains that were cytomegalovirus-associated. It was confirmed in vitro that three of the CMV-associated chains were specific for CMV antigens.

PCR involved 60 Vbeta and 13 Jbeta primers. Some clones are missing from TCRdb's copy, which holds only in-frame ones; the method was immunoSEQ multiplex PCR. Of around 180,000 clones detected, 84% appear once; the ten largest clones hold approximately 0.26%. The CDR3 has 12 amino acids. Germline V CDR1 and CDR2: SQVTM, ANQGSEA. Trimming cost V 6 bases and J 2 bases, with 8 bases left between them. The clonotype comes from a boy younger than 18 in good health and CMV-seronegative. The chain employs TRBV29-1 and TRBJ2-1, with D tentatively TRBD2 (5 bases). Specimen: PBMCs. Here the CDR3 DNA reads TGCAGCGTGCTAGCAGCCTACAATGAGCAGTTCTTC. Translation: CSVLAAYNEQFF.